This TCR beta chain is drawn from a study of T cell responses to AZD1222 COVID-19 vaccine. As to this clone: What it binds is not known.

The study's findings and limits: Among AZD1222 vaccinees, only 5 to 7 were seropositive at baseline. Sampled repertoires all dated from after the peak T cell response. Clonal diversity was possibly underestimated, and white British individuals and females predominated among donors.

Repertoires were generated with immunoSEQ multiplex PCR, while TCRdb's copy carries only in-frame clones and drops some. The table has approximately 170,000 clones, approximately 90% seen once. This CDR3 has 14 residues. Trimming removed 6 bases from V and 7 bases from J; junction bases left unmatched: 7. Germline V gene lookup returns CDR1 LGHNT and CDR2 FRNRAP. V is TRBV12-5 and J is TRBJ2-1, with 9 bases that match TRBD1. The TCR originated in an adult in good health. The material was peripheral blood, obtained on day 0 of AZD1222 vaccination. This CDR3 reads CASGSDRGENEQFF. The CDR3 DNA is TGTGCTAGTGGCTCGGACAGGGGAGAGAATGAGCAGTTCTTC. Supplemented by reference TRBV12-5 and TRBJ2-1, the full variable domain reads DARVTQTPRHKVTEMGQEVTMRCQPILGHNTVFWYRQTMMQGLELLAYFRNRAPLDDSGMPKDRFSAEMPDATLATLKIQPSEPRDSAVYFCASGSDRGENEQFFGPGTRLTVL.